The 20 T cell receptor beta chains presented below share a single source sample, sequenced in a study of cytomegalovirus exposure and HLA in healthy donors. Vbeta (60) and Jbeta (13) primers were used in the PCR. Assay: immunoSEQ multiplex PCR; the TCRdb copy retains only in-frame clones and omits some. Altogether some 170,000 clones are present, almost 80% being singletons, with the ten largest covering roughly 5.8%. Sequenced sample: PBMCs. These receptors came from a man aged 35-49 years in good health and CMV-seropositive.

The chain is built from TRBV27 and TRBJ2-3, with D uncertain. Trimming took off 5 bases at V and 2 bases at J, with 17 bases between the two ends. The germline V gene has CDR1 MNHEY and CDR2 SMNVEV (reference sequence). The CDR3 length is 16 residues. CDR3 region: CASSVTPPQLTDTQYF. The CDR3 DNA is TGTGCCAGCAGTGTCACTCCTCCCCAACTCACAGATACGCAGTATTTT.

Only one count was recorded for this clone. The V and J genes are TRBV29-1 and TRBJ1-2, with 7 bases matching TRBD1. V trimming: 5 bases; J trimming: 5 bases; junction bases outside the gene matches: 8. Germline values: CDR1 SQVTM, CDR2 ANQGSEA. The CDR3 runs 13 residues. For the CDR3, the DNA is TGCAGCGTTACGAAGGCACAGGGGTATGGCTACACCTTC. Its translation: CSVTKAQGYGYTF. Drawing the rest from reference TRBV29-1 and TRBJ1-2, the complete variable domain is SAVISQKPSRDICQRGTSLTIQCQVDSQVTMMFWYRQQPGQSLTLIATANQGSEATYESGFVIDKFPISRPNLTFSTLTVSNMSPEDSSIYLCSVTKAQGYGYTFGSGTRLTVV.

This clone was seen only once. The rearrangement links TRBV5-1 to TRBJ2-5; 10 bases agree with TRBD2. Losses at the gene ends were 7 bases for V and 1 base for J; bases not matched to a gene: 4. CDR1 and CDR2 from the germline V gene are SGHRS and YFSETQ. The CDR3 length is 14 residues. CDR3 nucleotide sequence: TGCGCCAGCGAGCGGGAGGGTACCCAAGAGACCCAGTACTTC. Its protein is CASEREGTQETQYF.

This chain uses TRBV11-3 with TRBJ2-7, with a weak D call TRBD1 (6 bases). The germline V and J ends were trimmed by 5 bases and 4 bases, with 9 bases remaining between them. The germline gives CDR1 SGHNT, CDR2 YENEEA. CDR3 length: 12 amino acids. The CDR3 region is CASSTQGYEQYF. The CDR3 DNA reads TGTGCCAGCAGCACACAGGGTTACGAGCAGTACTTC.

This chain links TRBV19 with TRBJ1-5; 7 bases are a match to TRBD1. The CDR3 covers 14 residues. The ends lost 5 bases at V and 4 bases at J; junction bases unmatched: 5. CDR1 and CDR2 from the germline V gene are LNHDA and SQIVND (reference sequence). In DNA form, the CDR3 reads TGTGCCAGTAGTGGGCGACAGGGTAATCAGCCCCAGCATTTT. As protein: CASSGRQGNQPQHF.

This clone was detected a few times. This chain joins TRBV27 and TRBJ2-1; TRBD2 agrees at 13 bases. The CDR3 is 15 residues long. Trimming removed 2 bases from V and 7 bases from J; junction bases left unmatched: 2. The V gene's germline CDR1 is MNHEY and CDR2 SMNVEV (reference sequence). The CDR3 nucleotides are TGTGCCAGCAGTTTAGGGACTAGCGGGGTAAATGAGCAGTTCTTC. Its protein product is CASSLGTSGVNEQFF.

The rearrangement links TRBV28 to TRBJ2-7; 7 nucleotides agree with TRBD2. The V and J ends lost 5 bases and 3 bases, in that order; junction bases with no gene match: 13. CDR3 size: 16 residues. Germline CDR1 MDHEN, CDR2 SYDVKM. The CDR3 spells CASSPPTAGRGYEQYF. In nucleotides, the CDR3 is TGTGCCAGCAGTCCTCCCACAGCGGGGAGGGGCTACGAGCAGTACTTC.

Here the CDR3 DNA reads TGCGCCAGCAGCTTGCAGGGGATGGCCGGGGAGCTGTTTTTT. Translating gives CASSLQGMAGELFF. V usage is TRBV5-1 and J usage is TRBJ2-2; a weak D match, TRBD1 (6 bases). Trimming removed 1 base from V and 6 bases from J, with 10 bases in between. Germline values: CDR1 SGHRS, CDR2 YFSETQ. CDR3 length: 14 residues.

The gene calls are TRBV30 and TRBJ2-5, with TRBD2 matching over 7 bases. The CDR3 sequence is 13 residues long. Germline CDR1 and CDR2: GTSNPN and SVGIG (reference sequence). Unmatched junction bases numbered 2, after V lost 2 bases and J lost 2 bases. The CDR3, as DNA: TGTGCCTGGAGTCCGGGAGGTCAAGAGACCCAGTACTTC. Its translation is CAWSPGGQETQYF. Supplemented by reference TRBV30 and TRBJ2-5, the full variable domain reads SQTIHQWPATLVQPVGSPLSLECTVEGTSNPNLYWYRQAAGRGLQLLFYSVGIGQISSEVPQNLSASRPQDRQFILSSKKLLLSDSGFYLCAWSPGGQETQYFGPGTRLLVL.

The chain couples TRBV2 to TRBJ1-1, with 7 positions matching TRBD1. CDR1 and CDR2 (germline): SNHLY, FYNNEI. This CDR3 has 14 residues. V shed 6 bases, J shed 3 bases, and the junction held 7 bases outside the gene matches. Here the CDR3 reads CASRNRGGDTEAFF. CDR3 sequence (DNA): TGTGCCAGCAGGAACAGGGGCGGGGACACTGAAGCTTTCTTT. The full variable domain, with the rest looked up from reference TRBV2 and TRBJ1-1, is EPEVTQTPSHQVTQMGQEVILRCVPISNHLYFYWYRQILGQKVEFLVSFYNNEISEKSEIFDDQFSVERPDGSNFTLKIRSTKLEDSAMYFCASRNRGGDTEAFFGQGTRLTVV.

CDR3 coding DNA: TGTGCCGAGGGACAGATCTATGGCTACACCTTC. Its protein product is CAEGQIYGYTF. This chain connects TRBV6-1 to TRBJ1-2; 7 positions match TRBD1. Per germline, CDR1 MNHNS and CDR2 SASEGT. V lost 11 bases, J lost 4 bases, and 4 bases stayed unmatched. This CDR3 is 11 amino acids long.

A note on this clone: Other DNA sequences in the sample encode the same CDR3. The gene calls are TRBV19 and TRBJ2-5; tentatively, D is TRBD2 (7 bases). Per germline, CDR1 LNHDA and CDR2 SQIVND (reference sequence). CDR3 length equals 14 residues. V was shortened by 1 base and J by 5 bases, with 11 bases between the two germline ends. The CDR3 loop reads CASSIGGRGETQYF. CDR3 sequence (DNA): TGTGCCAGTAGTATAGGAGGGAGGGGGGAGACCCAGTACTTC.

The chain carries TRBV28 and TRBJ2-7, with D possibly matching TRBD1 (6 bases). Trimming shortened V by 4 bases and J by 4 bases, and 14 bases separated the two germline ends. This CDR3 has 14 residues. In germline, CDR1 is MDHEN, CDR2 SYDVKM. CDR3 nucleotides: TGTGCCAGCAGTTCTGGACAGCTAGTTTACGAGCAGTACTTC. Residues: CASSSGQLVYEQYF.

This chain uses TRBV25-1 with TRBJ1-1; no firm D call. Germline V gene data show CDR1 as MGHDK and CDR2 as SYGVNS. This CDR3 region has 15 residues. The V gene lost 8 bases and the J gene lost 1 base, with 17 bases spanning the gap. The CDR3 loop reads CASREGRRWNTEAFF. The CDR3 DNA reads TGTGCCAGCCGGGAGGGCCGACGCTGGAACACTGAAGCTTTCTTT.

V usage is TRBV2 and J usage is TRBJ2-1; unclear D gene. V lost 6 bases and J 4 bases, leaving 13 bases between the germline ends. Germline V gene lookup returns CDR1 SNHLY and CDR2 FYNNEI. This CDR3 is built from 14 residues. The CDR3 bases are TGTGCCAGCAGCTTAAACAGCCGATACAATGAGCAGTTCTTC. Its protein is CASSLNSRYNEQFF.

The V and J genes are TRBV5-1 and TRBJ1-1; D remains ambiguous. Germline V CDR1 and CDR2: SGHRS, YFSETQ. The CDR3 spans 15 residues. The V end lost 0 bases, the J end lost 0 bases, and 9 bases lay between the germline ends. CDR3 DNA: TGCGCCAGCAGCTTGGCCGTCGGGTTGAACACTGAAGCTTTCTTT. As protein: CASSLAVGLNTEAFF.

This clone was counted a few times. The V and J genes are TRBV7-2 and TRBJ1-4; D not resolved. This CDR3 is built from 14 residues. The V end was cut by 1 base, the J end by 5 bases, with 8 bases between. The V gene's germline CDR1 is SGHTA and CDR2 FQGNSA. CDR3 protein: CASSLGGNNEKLFF. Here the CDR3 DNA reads TGTGCCAGCAGCTTAGGCGGGAACAATGAAAAACTGTTTTTT. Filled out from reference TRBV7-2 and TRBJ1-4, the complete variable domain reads GAGVSQSPSNKVTEKGKDVELRCDPISGHTALYWYRQSLGQGLEFLIYFQGNSAPDKSGLPSDRFSAERTGGSVSTLTIQRTQQEDSAVYLCASSLGGNNEKLFFGSGTQLSVL.

CDR3 sequence reads: CASSSLTSDVTEQYF. As DNA, the CDR3 is TGTGCCAGCAGTTCCCTAACTAGCGACGTAACCGAGCAGTACTTC. This chain links TRBV27 with TRBJ2-7, with 7 bases matching TRBD2. V was clipped by 4 bases and J by 6 bases; unmatched bases: 12. This CDR3 is 15 amino acids long. Germline lookup yields CDR1 MNHEY and CDR2 SMNVEV (reference sequence).

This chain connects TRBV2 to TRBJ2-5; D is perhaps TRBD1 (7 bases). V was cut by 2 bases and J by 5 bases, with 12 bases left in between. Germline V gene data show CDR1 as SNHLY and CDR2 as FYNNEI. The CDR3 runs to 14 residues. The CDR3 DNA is TGTGCCAGCAGTGAATATGCAGGGGGGGAGACCCAGTACTTC. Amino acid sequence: CASSEYAGGETQYF. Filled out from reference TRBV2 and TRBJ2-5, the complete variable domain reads EPEVTQTPSHQVTQMGQEVILRCVPISNHLYFYWYRQILGQKVEFLVSFYNNEISEKSEIFDDQFSVERPDGSNFTLKIRSTKLEDSAMYFCASSEYAGGETQYFGPGTRLLVL.

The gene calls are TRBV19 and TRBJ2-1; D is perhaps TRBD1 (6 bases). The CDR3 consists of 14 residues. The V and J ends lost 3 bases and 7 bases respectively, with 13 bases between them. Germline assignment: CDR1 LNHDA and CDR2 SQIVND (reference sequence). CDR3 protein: CASSIGNRANEQFF. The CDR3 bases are TGTGCCAGTAGTATCGGGAACAGGGCGAATGAGCAGTTCTTC.